This T cell receptor beta chain was recorded in a study of human CD4 T cells and Enterobacteriaceae (dated by TCRdb to 2019 to 2021). The ex vivo total memory CD4+ samples were sequenced at deep level, which gave a detection sensitivity of one cell in 200,000. Genomic DNA was extracted from cell pellets with the QIAamp DNA Micro Kit, and its quantity and purity were checked by spectrophotometry. Amplification of TCR Vbeta CDR3 regions was performed with the immunoSEQ multiplex PCR assay. The amplicons were sequenced on the Illumina HiSeq platform. Each retrieved sequence was 87 nucleotides long and included the CDR3 region. The original pipeline was this. Each unique productive TCR Vbeta nucleotide sequence counted as a clonotype and was quantified by productive template frequency from ImmunoSEQ Analyzer V3.0. Expanded clonotypes were defined using a threshold set at the top 5th percentile of each repertoire ranked by frequency. Repertoire overlap was calculated as Chao-Jaccard using the R package fossil and displayed by nonmetric multidimensional scaling using the R package MASS. TCRdb re-hosts the immuneACCESS table, in-frame sequences only. Its copies lack some clones; in the studies checked, an unresolved V gene accounts for under half of them, and the cause for the rest is not known. That table furnishes V, J and clone size, whereas the DNA furnished D and trimming. Within this sample are 25,000 to 30,000 clones, with approximately 80% of them counted one time only. The top ten clonotypes cover roughly 0.96% of the sample.

Memory CD4+ T cells, defined as all CD4+ cells other than CD45RA+CCR7+CD95- naive cells, were FACS-sorted on a FACSAria III to a purity of over 98%. Blood from healthy donors came from blood donation centers in Switzerland. Total CD4+ T cells and monocytes were enriched by positive selection with CD4 and CD14 magnetic microbeads. CD8+, CD14+, CD16+, CD56+, CD19+ and CD25-bright cells were excluded prior to sorting. In two blood donors, total memory CD4+ T cells were sequenced directly ex vivo to assess in vivo expansion of bacteria-reactive clonotypes. Peripheral blood mononuclear cells were isolated from donor blood using Ficoll-Paque Plus. Broader findings and caveats from the paper: Ex vivo, broadly cross-reactive clonotypes were observed to appear more expanded than specific clonotypes, with 11 of 19 and about two thirds of the roughly 30 being found within the top 5%. The reactivity of ex vivo clonotypes was inferred solely through the matching of nucleotide sequences to CFSE-low cultures from the same donors.

Reading from cysteine to phenylalanine, the CDR3 counts 14 amino acids. Just CDR3 DNA is preserved here, 42 bases in frame from base 1. Per the germline V gene, KGHSH is the CDR1 and LQKENI is the CDR2. The trim is 1 base for V and 2 bases for J, with a gap of 6 bases between the germline ends. On this clone itself: The antigen this receptor binds is unknown. No much larger clone is present one base from it, and per-base qualities are unavailable.

Sample: memory CD4+ T cells from blood. The sample's cell subset or site label, decoded: total memory CD4 T cells sorted directly ex vivo, unstimulated. The chain is encoded by TRBV18 joined to TRBJ1-5; no D segment can be confidently identified. The TCR originated in a human donor in good health. The bases are TGTGCCAGCTCACCACAGGAGGGCAATCAGCCCCAGCATTTT. The translation is CASSPQEGNQPQHF.